This T cell receptor beta chain was sequenced during a study of blood T cell repertoires in COVID-19. Across the whole study: Some COVID-19 samples were acute and others convalescent; all came from the United States, Italy and Spain. From T cells, B-cell-depleted T cells, or PBMCs came the material, which was cDNA or gDNA.

Authors' analysis steps: Scientists estimated how many nucleated cells there were by amplifying reference gene primers. Assay used: immunoSEQ multiplex PCR; TCRdb lists only in-frame clones, some missing. The V and J calls and clone size are taken from that table; D and trimming were inferred from the DNA. The data hold under 60,000 clones, with roughly four fifths observed a single time. There are 15 residues in the CDR3. Germline CDR1 SGHRS, CDR2 YFSETQ. Losses at the gene ends were 3 bases for V and 6 bases for J; bases not matched to a gene: 8. The chain is built from TRBV5-1 and TRBJ2-1, with 8 bases matching TRBD2. Sequencing was done on a sample of peripheral blood. This sequence originates from a man in his forties or fifties with acute or convalescent COVID-19. The CDR3 sequence: CASSSRSGGINEQFF. CDR3 DNA: TGCGCCAGCAGCTCGCGTTCGGGAGGGATCAATGAGCAGTTCTTC.